This T cell receptor (beta chain) was observed in a study of blood T cell repertoires in COVID-19 (TCRdb year 2020). Regarding the research as a whole: The collaborator samples originated in the United States, Italy and Spain and spanned the acute and convalescent phases of COVID-19. The samples were drawn from the first 160 participants of the ongoing ImmuneRACE study and from some 1,300 subjects provided by 6 global collaborators. The sample metadata nearly always contained a de-identified subject ID, COVID-19 status, age in years and sex. The repertoires were released in a freely available public database meant as a resource for research on the immune response to SARS-CoV-2. The material from the prospective study consisted of cDNA or gDNA derived from T cells, B-cell-depleted T cells, or PBMCs. Subjects who had been exposed to COVID-19, were actively infected with it, or had recovered from it provided the deeply sampled blood TCRbeta repertoires that made up the dataset. Where available, HLA class I and class II types were obtained from metadata supplied by the sample provider rather than from assay-based typing.

TCRbeta CDR3 regions were amplified from genomic DNA using the immunoSEQ Assay, a bias-controlled multiplex PCR. Processing in the source paper ran as follows. The number of nucleated cells in each sample was estimated by amplification of reference gene primers within the assay. Sequence reads were collapsed and filtered to measure the absolute abundance of every unique TCRbeta CDR3 rearrangement. For each sample, productive Simpson clonality was calculated as the square root of Simpson's diversity index over productive rearrangements. This is the immuneACCESS table as TCRdb keeps it, with only in-frame sequences that have V and J called. A part of the clones is gone; compared with another copy, unresolved V genes explain less than half, and the rest is unexplained. V and J calls and clone size are those listed in that table; D and trimming were worked out from the DNA. This sample has roughly 220,000 clones in its table, and about 80% of those were observed once. The leading ten clones occupy roughly 3% of the sample.

On the study overall, not on this receptor specifically: Clinical and demographic metadata were provided uncurated, with the amount varying by source and participant.

The germline V gene yields KGHDR for CDR1 and SFDVKD for CDR2. At the junction V is shortened by 8 bases and J by 4 bases; bases outside the gene matches: 7. The CDR3 covers 13 residues, taking in both the cysteine and the phenylalanine. Just the 39-base CDR3 DNA is kept, in frame starting at base 1. Another Seattle source contributed samples from volunteer blood donors who had recovered from COVID-19. Whole blood was collected in K2EDTA tubes by collaborating institutions according to the institutions' own protocols. Collaborator samples were shipped for TCRbeta analysis as frozen whole blood, isolated PBMCs, or DNA extracted from either sample type. In its sample, this clone was seen a few times. Its specific antigen is unknown. Base qualities are not recorded, but no much larger clone differs from it by a single base.

The sequence derives from a woman aged 30 to 39 who had recovered from COVID-19. The chain joins TRBV24-1 to TRBJ2-7; 7 central nucleotides agree with TRBD1. Material for sequencing was peripheral blood. The CDR3 protein is CATMGRGIYEQYF. In nucleotides, the sequence is TGTGCCACCATGGGCAGGGGGATTTACGAGCAGTACTTC.